This T cell receptor beta chain was identified in a study of technical replicates of blood from several donors. Using immunoSEQ multiplex PCR, the repertoire was profiled, and TCRdb retains in-frame clones only, with some absent. Counted here are fewer than 85,000 clones, about 94% occurring once; the ten biggest clones make up around 0.25%. Germline V gives CDR1 MGHDK, CDR2 SYGVNS. The CDR3 extends over 15 amino acids. Trimming at V came to 2 bases and at J to 5 bases, leaving 4 bases not matched to a gene. This receptor was taken from a human donor in good health. Specimen: T cells isolated from PBMCs. V and J are TRBV25-1 and TRBJ2-5, with TRBD2 identical over 11 bases. Here the CDR3 DNA reads TGTGCCAGCAGTGAACGACTAGCGGGGAAGGAGACCCAGTACTTC. This sequence encodes CASSERLAGKETQYF.